The next 21 T cell receptor beta chains were all read from a single sample in a study of shared clonotypes between healthy human individuals. Profiling relied on immunoSEQ multiplex PCR, and the TCRdb table lists in-frame clones only, not all of them. In the table there are some 900,000 clones, more than 75% of which are singletons. Sequencing used memory CD4+ T cells sorted from blood. As for subset: CD45RA-negative fraction. The origin of the receptors is a man younger than 35 in good health.

This clone was counted a single time. The chain uses TRBV6-5 and TRBJ1-1, with D unclear. Germline assignment: CDR1 MNHEY and CDR2 SVGAGI. CDR3 length equals 13 residues. V lost 4 bases, J lost 10 bases, and 16 bases lay in between. This chain's CDR3 is CASSLLRVGLAFF. The CDR3 DNA reads as TGTGCCAGCAGTTTGCTTAGAGTCGGTTTAGCTTTCTTT.

The chain recombines TRBV5-1 with TRBJ2-7; no definite D call. This CDR3 is built from 14 residues. V lost 0 bases and J 1 base, leaving 8 bases between the germline ends. CDR1 is SGHRS and CDR2 is YFSETQ in the germline V gene. For the CDR3, the DNA is TGCGCCAGCAGCTTGGTGTCGGAATCCTACGAGCAGTACTTC. It specifies CASSLVSESYEQYF.

V gene TRBV11-2 combines with J gene TRBJ2-7, with 7 bases fitting TRBD1. The CDR3 is made up of 16 amino acids. Trimming cost V 3 bases and J 4 bases; bases outside gene matches: 12. CDR1 is SGHAT, CDR2 FQNNGV, per germline. DNA for the CDR3: TGTGCCAGCAGCTTCTTAAGGACAGGCGTCGGTTACGAGCAGTACTTC. It is translated as CASSFLRTGVGYEQYF. Complete variable domain (other parts from reference TRBV11-2 and TRBJ2-7): EAGVAQSPRYKIIEKRQSVAFWCNPISGHATLYWYQQILGQGPKLLIQFQNNGVVDDSQLPKDRFSAERLKGVDSTLKIQPAKLEDSAVYLCASSFLRTGVGYEQYFGPGTRLTVT.

This clone showed up just a few times. The genes are TRBV7-2 and TRBJ1-2; D not certain. Germline V gene data show CDR1 as SGHTA and CDR2 as FQGNSA. V lost 5 bases and J lost 7, with 14 bases in between. CDR3 length equals 13 residues. For the CDR3, the DNA is TGTGCCAGCAGCCCCCGGGGATCAAGTGGCTACACCTTC. Amino acid sequence: CASSPRGSSGYTF.

The J gene is TRBJ1-4, the V gene TRBV5-4, with 9 bases matching TRBD1. V gave up 5 bases and J gave up 2 bases; unmatched junction bases: 10. The CDR3 has 17 amino acids. Germline CDR1 is SGHNT and CDR2 is YYREEE (reference sequence). CDR3 protein: CASSRTGVAGTNEKLFF. The CDR3 DNA sequence: TGTGCCAGCAGTAGGACAGGGGTGGCTGGCACTAATGAAAAACTGTTTTTT.

V is TRBV10-3 and J is TRBJ1-3; no firm D call. The CDR3 is made up of 15 amino acids. Germline lookup yields CDR1 ENHRY and CDR2 SYGVKD. The V end was cut by 3 bases, the J end by 4 bases, with 13 bases between. As DNA, the CDR3 is TGTGCCATCAGTGACGCCGGCCCGGGAGGAAACACCATATATTTT. Encoded protein: CAISDAGPGGNTIYF.

This clone occurred once. The V and J genes are TRBV27 and TRBJ2-7; D ambiguous. The germline V gene has CDR1 MNHEY and CDR2 SMNVEV (reference sequence). The CDR3 runs to 13 residues. Trimming took off 6 bases at V and 6 bases at J, with 15 bases between the two ends. The CDR3 sequence is CASSTLIGFEQYF. As DNA, the CDR3 is TGTGCCAGCAGCACCCTAATAGGGTTCGAGCAGTACTTC.

This clone has more than one count but fewer than ten. The chain couples TRBV21-1 to TRBJ2-7; the D call TRBD2 from the table was never checked on the DNA. TRBV21-1 is annotated as a pseudogene. CDR3 length: 16 amino acids. CDR3: CASSKAGLAEDYEQYF. The CDR3 bases are TGTGCCAGCAGCAAAGCGGGACTAGCGGAAGACTACGAGCAGTACTTC.

This chain joins TRBV6-6 and TRBJ2-1, with TRBD2 matching over 7 bases. The CDR3 has 13 amino acids. CDR1 MNHNY and CDR2 SVGAGI come from the germline V gene (reference sequence). After removal of 6 bases from V and 10 bases from J, the junction contained 9 bases not matched to a gene. The CDR3 DNA sequence: TGTGCCAGCAGCAAACTACTAGCGCTAGAGCAGTTCTTC. It translates to CASSKLLALEQFF.

The genes are TRBV6-1 and TRBJ1-4; TRBD1 matches 7 bases. The length of the CDR3 is 17 residues. V shed 3 bases, J shed 6 bases, and the junction held 13 bases outside the gene matches. CDR1 MNHNS and CDR2 SASEGT come from the germline V gene. CDR3 sequence: CASSDRAMTGMDEKLFF. The CDR3 DNA reads as TGTGCCAGCAGTGACCGAGCGATGACAGGGATGGATGAAAAACTGTTTTTT.

V is TRBV10-3 and J is TRBJ2-2; D gene unclear. Germline V gene lookup returns CDR1 ENHRY and CDR2 SYGVKD. Deletions cut 7 bases from V and 0 bases from J, with 9 bases between. The CDR3 spans 14 residues. The CDR3 region is CAIKEKPNTGELFF. The CDR3 DNA is TGTGCCATCAAAGAGAAGCCGAACACCGGGGAGCTGTTTTTT.

This clone was observed a few times. J is TRBJ1-1 and V is TRBV18; a possible D gene is TRBD1 (6 bases). Trimming pared 1 base from V and 0 bases from J, leaving 18 bases between. From germline, CDR1 is KGHSH and CDR2 LQKENI. This CDR3 has 18 residues. CDR3 sequence (DNA): TGTGCCAGCTCACCACTCCCTTCGTCAGGGGATTTGAACACTGAAGCTTTCTTT. Its protein is CASSPLPSSGDLNTEAFF.

This clone appeared a single time. The sample contains more than one DNA sequence encoding this CDR3. V is TRBV27 and J is TRBJ1-6; D gene ambiguous. Germline assignment: CDR1 MNHEY and CDR2 SMNVEV (reference sequence). Trimming removed 2 bases at V and 7 bases at J, with 3 bases between. The CDR3 has 12 amino acids. Here the CDR3 DNA reads TGTGCCAGCAGTTTAAACAATTCACCCCTCCACTTT. Its protein is CASSLNNSPLHF.

Details on this clone: A single base is all that separates this from a far larger clone, so a read error is likely. The chain recombines TRBV5-4 with TRBJ2-7; D unresolved. Germline CDR1 SGHNT, CDR2 YYREEE (reference sequence). This CDR3 is built from 15 residues. This CDR3 reads CASSRGGPTSHEQYF. The CDR3 DNA sequence: TGTGCCAGCAGCCGCGGCGGTCCCACCTCCCACGAGCAGTACTTC.

The CDR3 DNA reads as TGTGCCAGCAGATGGGGAACGACCGGGGAGCTGTTTTTT. Residues: CASRWGTTGELFF. The gene calls are TRBV28 and TRBJ2-2; no reliable D call. Trimming left V 6 bases short and J 5 bases short, with 10 bases between. The CDR3 runs to 13 residues. Germline CDR1 is MDHEN and CDR2 is SYDVKM.

The table lists this clone with a few counts. Other DNA sequences of this sample code for an identical CDR3. V is TRBV5-1 and J is TRBJ2-5; D is possibly TRBD1 (6 bases). Trimming took off 0 bases at V and 5 bases at J, with 8 bases between the two ends. This CDR3 region has 13 residues. Germline V gene lookup returns CDR1 SGHRS and CDR2 YFSETQ. CDR3 in DNA: TGCGCCAGCAGCTTGGACAGGGTGGAGACCCAGTACTTC. This encodes CASSLDRVETQYF. Based on the CDR3 plus reference TRBV5-1 and TRBJ2-5, the full variable domain is KAGVTQTPRYLIKTRGQQVTLSCSPISGHRSVSWYQQTPGQGLQFLFEYFSETQRNKGNFPGRFSGRQFSNSRSEMNVSTLELGDSALYLCASSLDRVETQYFGPGTRLLVL.

The chain combines TRBV29-1 with TRBJ1-3; no clear D. The germline V and J ends were trimmed by 7 bases and 0 bases, with 7 bases remaining between them. The length of the CDR3 is 12 residues. Germline V gives CDR1 SQVTM, CDR2 ANQGSEA. CDR3 residues: CSAAVSGNTIYF. In DNA, the CDR3 is TGCAGCGCCGCTGTCTCTGGAAACACCATATATTTT.

The V gene is TRBV25-1, the J gene TRBJ2-3, with 8 bases aligning to TRBD2. Germline V gene lookup returns CDR1 MGHDK and CDR2 SYGVNS. V was pared by 11 bases and J by 1 base, with 5 bases of the junction left unmatched. The CDR3 consists of 13 residues. This chain's CDR3 is CAGAGAGTDTQYF. CDR3 sequence (DNA): TGTGCCGGAGCGGGGGCTGGCACAGATACGCAGTATTTT.

The chain joins TRBV19 to TRBJ2-7; D is perhaps TRBD2 (5 bases). The V end lost 8 bases, the J end lost 3 bases, and 17 bases lay between the germline ends. The CDR3 spans 14 residues. The germline gives CDR1 LNHDA, CDR2 SQIVND (reference sequence). The CDR3 DNA reads as TGTGCCAGTGTGCTTAGGAGCGGAAGCTACGAGCAGTACTTC. Amino acid sequence: CASVLRSGSYEQYF.

The chain employs TRBV5-1 and TRBJ1-1; D gene unclear. CDR3 length equals 14 residues. Germline-derived CDR1 and CDR2 are SGHRS and YFSETQ. V shed 2 bases and J shed 1 base, with 9 bases lying between them. The DNA of the CDR3 is TGCGCCAGCAGCTTTGAATCATGGAACACTGAAGCTTTCTTT. Protein sequence: CASSFESWNTEAFF. Full variable domain (rest looked up from reference TRBV5-1 and TRBJ1-1): KAGVTQTPRYLIKTRGQQVTLSCSPISGHRSVSWYQQTPGQGLQFLFEYFSETQRNKGNFPGRFSGRQFSNSRSEMNVSTLELGDSALYLCASSFESWNTEAFFGQGTRLTVV.

The sample holds many counts of this clone. The V and J genes are TRBV11-2 and TRBJ2-5, with 8 positions matching TRBD2. The CDR3 sequence is 12 residues long. Losses at the gene ends were 5 bases for V and 7 bases for J; bases not matched to a gene: 3. In germline, CDR1 is SGHAT, CDR2 FQNNGV. This chain's CDR3 is CASSPGGGTQYF. The CDR3 nucleotides read TGTGCCAGCAGCCCCGGGGGGGGGACCCAGTACTTC.